This T cell receptor (beta chain) stems from a study of blood T cell repertoires in COVID-19. Looking at the study overall: PBMCs, B-cell-depleted T cells, or T cells provided the cDNA or gDNA that made up the material.

Authors' methods: Counts of nucleated cells, estimated from reference gene primer amplification, were obtained. Clones were read by immunoSEQ multiplex PCR, and TCRdb kept only the in-frame ones, dropping some. V and J calls and clone size are copied from that table; D and trimming were computed from the DNA. The repertoire holds roughly 140,000 clones, with 88% as singletons. The sequencing sample was made of peripheral blood. The source of this sequence is a man aged 65-85 years with acute or convalescent COVID-19.

CDR3 loop: CASSYFGDTEAFF. The CDR3 bases are TGTGCCAGCAGTTACTTCGGGGACACTGAAGCTTTCTTT. The J gene is TRBJ1-1, the V gene TRBV6-2 or TRBV6-3; D uncertain. Trimming stripped 1 base from V and 3 bases from J, with 6 bases between. From germline, CDR1 is MNHEY and CDR2 SVGEGT. CDR3 length: 13 residues.